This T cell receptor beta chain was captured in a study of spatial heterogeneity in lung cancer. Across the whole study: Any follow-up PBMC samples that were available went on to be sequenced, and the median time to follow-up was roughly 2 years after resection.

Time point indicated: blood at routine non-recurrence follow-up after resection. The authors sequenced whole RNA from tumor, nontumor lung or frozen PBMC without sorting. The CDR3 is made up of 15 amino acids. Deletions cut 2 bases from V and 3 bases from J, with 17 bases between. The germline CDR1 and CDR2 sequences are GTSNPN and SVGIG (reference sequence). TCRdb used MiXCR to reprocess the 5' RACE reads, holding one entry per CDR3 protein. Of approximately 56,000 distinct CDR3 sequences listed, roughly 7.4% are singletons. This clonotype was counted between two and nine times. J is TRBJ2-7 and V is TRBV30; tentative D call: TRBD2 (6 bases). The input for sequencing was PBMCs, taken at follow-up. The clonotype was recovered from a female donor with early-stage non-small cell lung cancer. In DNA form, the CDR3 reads TGTGCCTGGAGTACCCCGGGGGTCCGCCACTACGAGCAGTACTTC. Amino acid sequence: CAWSTPGVRHYEQYF.